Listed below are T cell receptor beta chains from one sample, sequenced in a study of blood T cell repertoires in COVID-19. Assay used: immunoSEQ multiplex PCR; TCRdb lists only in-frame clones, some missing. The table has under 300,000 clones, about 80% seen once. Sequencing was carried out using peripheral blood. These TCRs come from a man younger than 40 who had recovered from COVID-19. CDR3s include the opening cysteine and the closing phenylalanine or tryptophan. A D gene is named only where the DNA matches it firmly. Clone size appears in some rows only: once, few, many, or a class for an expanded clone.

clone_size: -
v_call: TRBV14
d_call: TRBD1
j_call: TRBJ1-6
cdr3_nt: TGTGCCAGCAGCCGTCGGACAGGGGATAATTCACCCCTCCACTTT
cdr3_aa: CASSRRTGDNSPLHF

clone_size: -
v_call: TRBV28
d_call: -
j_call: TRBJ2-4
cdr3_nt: TGTGCCAGCAGTTTTGCCCGGGAAGGAGCCAAAAACATTCAGTACTTC
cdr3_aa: CASSFAREGAKNIQYF

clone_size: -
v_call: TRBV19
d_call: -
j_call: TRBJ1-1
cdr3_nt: TGTGCCAGTAGTCGGGCGGCGGGGACTGAAGCTTTCTTT
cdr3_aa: CASSRAAGTEAFF

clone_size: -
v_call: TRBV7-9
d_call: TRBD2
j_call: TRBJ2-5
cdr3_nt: TGTGCCAGCAGCCAGACTAGCGGACAAGAGACCCAGTACTTC
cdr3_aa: CASSQTSGQETQYF

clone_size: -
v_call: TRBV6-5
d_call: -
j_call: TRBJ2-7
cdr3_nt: TGTGCCAGCCGGAACTCGGAGCCAACGGGGGAGCAGTACTTC
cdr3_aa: CASRNSEPTGEQYF

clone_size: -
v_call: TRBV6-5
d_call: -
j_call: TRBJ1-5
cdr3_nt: TGTGCCAGCAGTTACAATCGCGGTCAGCCCCAGCATTTT
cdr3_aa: CASSYNRGQPQHF

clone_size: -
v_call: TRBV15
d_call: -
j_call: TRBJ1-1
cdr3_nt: TGTGCCACCAGCAGAGATTTGGTACAGAAAGTTGAAGCTTTCTTT
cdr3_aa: CATSRDLVQKVEAFF

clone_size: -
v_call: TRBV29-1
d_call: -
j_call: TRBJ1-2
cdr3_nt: TGCAGCGTTGCTAAAATCTTCGAGGCTGGCTACACCTTC
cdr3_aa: CSVAKIFEAGYTF

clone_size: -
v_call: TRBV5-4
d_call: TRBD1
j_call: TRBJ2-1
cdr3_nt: TGTGCCAGCAGCGGACAGGACCCCTACAATGAGCAGTTCTTC
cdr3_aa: CASSGQDPYNEQFF

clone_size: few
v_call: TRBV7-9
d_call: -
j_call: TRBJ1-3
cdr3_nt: TGTGCCAGCAGCTTGCGAGGTAGCTCTGGAAACACCATATATTTT
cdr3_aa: CASSLRGSSGNTIYF

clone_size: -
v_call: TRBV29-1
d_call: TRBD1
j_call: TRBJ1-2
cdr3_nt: TGCAGCGTGGGAGACAGGGGGCACGGCTACACCTTC
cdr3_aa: CSVGDRGHGYTF

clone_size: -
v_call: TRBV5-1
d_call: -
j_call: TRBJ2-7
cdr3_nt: TGCGCCAGCAGCAAAGGAGTGCACTTCATCGACGAGCAGTACTTC
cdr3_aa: CASSKGVHFIDEQYF

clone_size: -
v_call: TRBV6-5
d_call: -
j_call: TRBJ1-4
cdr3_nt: TGTGCCAGCATATCGGGAGCTAATGAAAAACTGTTTTTT
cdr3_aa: CASISGANEKLFF

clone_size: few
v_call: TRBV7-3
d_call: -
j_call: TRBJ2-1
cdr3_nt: TGTGCCAGCAGCTTATCCTTGGGCCTCCAGCATGAGCAGTTCTTC
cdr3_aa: CASSLSLGLQHEQFF

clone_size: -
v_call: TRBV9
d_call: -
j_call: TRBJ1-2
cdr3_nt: TGTGCCAGCAGCGTAGCTTACGGGGGCTACACCTTC
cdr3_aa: CASSVAYGGYTF

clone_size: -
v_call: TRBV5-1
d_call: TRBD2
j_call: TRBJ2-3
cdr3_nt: TGCGCCAGCAGCTTGCCTCGCGGGGGGGCAGATACGCAGTATTTT
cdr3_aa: CASSLPRGGADTQYF

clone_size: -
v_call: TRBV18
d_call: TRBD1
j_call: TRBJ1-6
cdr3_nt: TGTGCCAGCTCAACGGGACAGGGGGGCAATTCACCCCTCCACTTT
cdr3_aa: CASSTGQGGNSPLHF

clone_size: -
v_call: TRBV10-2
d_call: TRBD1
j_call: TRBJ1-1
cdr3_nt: TGCGCCAGCAGCCCCCGGACAGGGGGCTTTACTGAAGCTTTCTTT
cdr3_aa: CASSPRTGGFTEAFF

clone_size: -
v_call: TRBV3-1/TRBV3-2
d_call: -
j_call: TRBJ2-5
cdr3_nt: TGTGCCAGCAGCATCAAAGGAAGAAACTTGGGCCCCAGTGAGACCCAGTACTTC
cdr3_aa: CASSIKGRNLGPSETQYF

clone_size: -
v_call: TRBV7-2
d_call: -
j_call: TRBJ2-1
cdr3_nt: TGTGCCAGCAGCTTGGACAGAAGCTCCTACAATGAGCAGTTCTTC
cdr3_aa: CASSLDRSSYNEQFF

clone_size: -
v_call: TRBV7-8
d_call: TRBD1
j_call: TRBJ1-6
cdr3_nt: TGTGCCAGCAGCTTGTTCGACAGGGACGGCTATTCACCCCTCCACTTT
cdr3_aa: CASSLFDRDGYSPLHF

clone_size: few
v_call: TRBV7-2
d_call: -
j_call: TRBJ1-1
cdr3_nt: TGTGCCAGCAGCCCGGGTGGAAGGAACACTGAAGCTTTCTTT
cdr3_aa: CASSPGGRNTEAFF

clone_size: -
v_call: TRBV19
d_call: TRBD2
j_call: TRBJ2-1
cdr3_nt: TGTGCCAGTAGTTTATCAAGCGGGGGGGTTTACAATGAGCAGTTCTTC
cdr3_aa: CASSLSSGGVYNEQFF

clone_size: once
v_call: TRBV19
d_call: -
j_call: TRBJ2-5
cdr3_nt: TGTGCCAGTAGTACTGCGGGTTTAGGAGAGACCCAGTACTTC
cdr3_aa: CASSTAGLGETQYF

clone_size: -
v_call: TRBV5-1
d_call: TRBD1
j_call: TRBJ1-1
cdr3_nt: TGCGCCAGCAGGGCGGGACAGAGTTACACTGAAGCTTTCTTT
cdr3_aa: CASRAGQSYTEAFF

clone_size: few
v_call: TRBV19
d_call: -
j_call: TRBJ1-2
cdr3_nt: TGTGCCAGTAGTATTGGTTTGGGGGCGCGAGGCTACACCTTC
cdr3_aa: CASSIGLGARGYTF

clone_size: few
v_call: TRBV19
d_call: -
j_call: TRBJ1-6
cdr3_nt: TGTGCCAGTAGTATTGGCCAGGCGAAAAATTCACCCCTCCACTTT
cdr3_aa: CASSIGQAKNSPLHF

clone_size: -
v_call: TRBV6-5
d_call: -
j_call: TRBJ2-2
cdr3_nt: TGTGCCAGCAGGAGTAGCGGACCCAACACCGGGGAGCTGTTTTTT
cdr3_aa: CASRSSGPNTGELFF

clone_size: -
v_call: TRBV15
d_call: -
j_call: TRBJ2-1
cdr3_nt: TGTGCCACCAGCAGAGCAGGGGCAAACTCCAATGAGCAGTTCTTC
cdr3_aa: CATSRAGANSNEQFF

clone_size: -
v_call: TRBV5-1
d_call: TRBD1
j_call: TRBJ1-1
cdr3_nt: TGCGCCAGCAGCTCAGACAGGGTGAACACTGAAGCTTTCTTT
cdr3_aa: CASSSDRVNTEAFF

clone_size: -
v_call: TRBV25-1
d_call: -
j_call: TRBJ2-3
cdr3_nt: TGTGCCAGCAGTCACCTAGACTGGAGCACAGATACGCAGTATTTT
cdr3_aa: CASSHLDWSTDTQYF

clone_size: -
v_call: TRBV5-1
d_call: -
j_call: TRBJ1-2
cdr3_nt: TGCGCCAGCAGCTTGGATCAGGGGAACTATGGCTACACCTTC
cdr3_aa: CASSLDQGNYGYTF

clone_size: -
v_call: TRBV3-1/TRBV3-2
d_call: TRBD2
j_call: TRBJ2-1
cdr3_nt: TGTGCCAGCAGCCAAGAGGGACTTGGACTAGCGGGGGGACTAAATGAGCAGTTCTTC
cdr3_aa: CASSQEGLGLAGGLNEQFF

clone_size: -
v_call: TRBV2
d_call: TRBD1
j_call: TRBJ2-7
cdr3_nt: TGTGCCAGCAAGGGACAGGGGTTTCACGAGCAGTACTTC
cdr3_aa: CASKGQGFHEQYF

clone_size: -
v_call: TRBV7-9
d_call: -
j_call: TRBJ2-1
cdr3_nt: TGTGCCAGCAGCACAGAACAGTACAATGAGCAGTTCTTC
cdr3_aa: CASSTEQYNEQFF

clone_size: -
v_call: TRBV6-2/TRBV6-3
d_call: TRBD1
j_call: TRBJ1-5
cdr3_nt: TGTGCCAGCAGTTTTTTGGGGCGGGACAGGGCCAATCAGCCCCAGCATTTT
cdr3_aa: CASSFLGRDRANQPQHF

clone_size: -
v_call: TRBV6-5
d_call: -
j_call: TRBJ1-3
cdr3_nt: TGTGCCAGCTTTCGACAGACAGACACCATATATTTT
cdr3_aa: CASFRQTDTIYF

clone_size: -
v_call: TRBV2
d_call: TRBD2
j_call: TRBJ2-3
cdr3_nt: TGTGCCAGCAGTGACTCAACTAGCGGAGGCGATACGCAGTATTTT
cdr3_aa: CASSDSTSGGDTQYF

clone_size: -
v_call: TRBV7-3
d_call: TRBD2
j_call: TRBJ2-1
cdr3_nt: TGTGCCAGCAGCGTTAGCGGGGGGACCTACAATGAGCAGTTCTTC
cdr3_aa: CASSVSGGTYNEQFF

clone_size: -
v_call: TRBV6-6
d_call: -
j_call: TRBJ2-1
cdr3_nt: TGTGCCAGCAGTTACTGGGACTTGAGCTCCTACAATGAGCAGTTCTTC
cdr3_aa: CASSYWDLSSYNEQFF

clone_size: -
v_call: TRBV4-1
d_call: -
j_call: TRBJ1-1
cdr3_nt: TGCGCCAGCAGCCCTCCCCTGGGGCAGGAGAACACTGAAGCTTTCTTT
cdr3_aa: CASSPPLGQENTEAFF

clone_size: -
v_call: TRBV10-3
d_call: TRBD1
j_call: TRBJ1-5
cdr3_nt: TGTGCCATCAGTGAGTTGGCAGGGGGAGAACAGCCCCAGCATTTT
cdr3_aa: CAISELAGGEQPQHF

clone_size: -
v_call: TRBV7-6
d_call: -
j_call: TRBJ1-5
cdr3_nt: TGTGCCAGCACCTCGGGGGGGGGCTATAGCAATCAGCCCCAGCATTTT
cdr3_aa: CASTSGGGYSNQPQHF

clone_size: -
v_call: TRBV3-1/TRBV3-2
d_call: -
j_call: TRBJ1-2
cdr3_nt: TGTGCCAGCAGCCAAGATCCGCTAGGAGCTAACTATGGCTACACCTTC
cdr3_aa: CASSQDPLGANYGYTF

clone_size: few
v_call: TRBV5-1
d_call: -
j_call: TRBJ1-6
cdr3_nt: TGCGCCAGCAGCTTGGGGTGGGCCGGGGATTCACCCCTCCACTTT
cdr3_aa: CASSLGWAGDSPLHF

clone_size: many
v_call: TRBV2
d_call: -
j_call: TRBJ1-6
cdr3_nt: TGTGCCAGCAGTGAAGGGGGGGGGCCGTATAATTCACCCCTCCACTTT
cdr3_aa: CASSEGGGPYNSPLHF